The T cell receptor (beta chain) under discussion was sequenced for a study of response to subunit inactivated influenza vaccine. Whole-study results and caveats: Every seasonal influenza vaccination brings in few new T cells, the authors suggested.

On this clonotype itself: Its antigen remains unidentified.

TCRdb reprocessed the RT-PCR reads via MiXCR and lists one record per CDR3 protein. Found here are 550,000 to 800,000 distinct CDR3 sequences, approximately 14% of them singletons; the top ten hold roughly 12%. The receptor was derived from a man aged 50 or older who received an inactivated influenza vaccine. The sequencing used PBMCs from blood, collected approximately 13 days after vaccination.

The CDR3 sequence: CASSRPHTGELFF. DNA of the CDR3: TGTGCCAGTAGTAGGCCTCACACCGGGGAGCTGTTTTTT. The chain carries TRBV19 and TRBJ2-2; D gene uncertain. The germline V gene encodes CDR1 LNHDA and CDR2 SQIVND (reference sequence). This CDR3 is 13 amino acids long. Trimming left V 4 bases short and J 3 bases short, with 6 bases between.